This T cell receptor (beta chain) was retrieved from a study of blood T cell repertoires in COVID-19 (TCRdb year 2020). In the study overall: Samples covering the acute and convalescent phases of COVID-19 were provided by collaborators in the United States, Italy and Spain. The prospective study material was composed of cDNA or gDNA derived from T cells, B-cell-depleted T cells, or PBMCs. Deeply sampled blood TCRbeta repertoires from subjects exposed to, actively infected with, or recovered from COVID-19 were included in the dataset. The repertoires were released in a freely available public database meant as a resource for research on the immune response to SARS-CoV-2. The samples were drawn from the first 160 participants of the ongoing ImmuneRACE study and from some 1,300 subjects provided by 6 global collaborators. Sample metadata almost always included a de-identified subject ID, COVID-19 status, age in years and sex. Where available, HLA class I and class II types were taken from metadata supplied by the sample provider and were not determined by assay-based typing.

Each collaborating institution followed its own protocols to collect whole blood in K2EDTA tubes. Collaborator samples were shipped for TCRbeta analysis as frozen whole blood, isolated PBMCs, or DNA extracted from either sample type. Paper-wide results and their limitations: The amount of clinical and demographic metadata varied by source and participant and was provided uncurated.

With regard to this clone: The antigen this receptor binds is unknown. No base qualities exist here, and no much larger clone lies one base off it.

Including cysteine and phenylalanine, the CDR3 has 15 amino acids. Just CDR3 DNA is preserved here, 45 bases in frame from base 1. TCRbeta CDR3 regions were amplified from genomic DNA by means of the immunoSEQ Assay, a bias-controlled multiplex PCR. As for the original processing: Within the assay, amplification of reference gene primers was used to estimate how many nucleated cells each sample contained. To quantify the absolute abundance of each unique TCRbeta CDR3 rearrangement, sequence reads were collapsed and filtered. For each sample, productive Simpson clonality was calculated as the square root of Simpson's diversity index over productive rearrangements. In its TCRdb copy, this immuneACCESS table keeps in-frame sequences only and misses some clones. Where compared with another copy, unresolved V genes explain less than half of these, and the others have no known cause. That table is the source of V, J and clone size, and D and trimming were worked out from the DNA. The sample has over 130,000 clones on record, just over 85% of them singletons. Roughly 3% of the sample comes from the top ten.

The chain couples TRBV21-1 to TRBJ1-1. TRBV21-1 is given as a pseudogene. This sequence was found in a man between 65 and 79 years old with acute or convalescent COVID-19. Material for sequencing was peripheral blood. The encoded CDR3 is CASSGEGRMNTEAFF. The DNA sequence is TGTGCCAGCAGCGGAGAGGGCCGCATGAACACTGAAGCTTTCTTT.